The clone carrying this TCR beta chain was counted ten times or more. The TCRbeta library incorporated unique molecular identifiers. TCRdb reprocessed the PCR reads with MiXCR, giving one entry per CDR3 protein. The data show about 190,000 distinct CDR3 sequences, roughly 7.5% seen once. The data derive from a study of T-cell reconstitution after alpha-beta-depleted transplantation in children. The input for sequencing was PBMCs from the stem cell graft donor, taken from the stem cell graft. The clonotype comes from a human donor who donated a stem cell graft to a child with Wiskott-Aldrich syndrome.

The CDR3 sequence is CASSLDGRVGQPQHF. DNA of the CDR3: TGCGCCAGCAGCTTGGATGGCAGGGTTGGCCAGCCCCAGCATTTT. The chain uses TRBV5-1 and TRBJ1-5, with D possibly TRBD1 on 5 matching bases. The V gene lost 0 bases and the J gene lost 7 bases, with 14 bases spanning the gap. This CDR3 region has 15 residues. The germline gives CDR1 SGHRS, CDR2 YFSETQ.